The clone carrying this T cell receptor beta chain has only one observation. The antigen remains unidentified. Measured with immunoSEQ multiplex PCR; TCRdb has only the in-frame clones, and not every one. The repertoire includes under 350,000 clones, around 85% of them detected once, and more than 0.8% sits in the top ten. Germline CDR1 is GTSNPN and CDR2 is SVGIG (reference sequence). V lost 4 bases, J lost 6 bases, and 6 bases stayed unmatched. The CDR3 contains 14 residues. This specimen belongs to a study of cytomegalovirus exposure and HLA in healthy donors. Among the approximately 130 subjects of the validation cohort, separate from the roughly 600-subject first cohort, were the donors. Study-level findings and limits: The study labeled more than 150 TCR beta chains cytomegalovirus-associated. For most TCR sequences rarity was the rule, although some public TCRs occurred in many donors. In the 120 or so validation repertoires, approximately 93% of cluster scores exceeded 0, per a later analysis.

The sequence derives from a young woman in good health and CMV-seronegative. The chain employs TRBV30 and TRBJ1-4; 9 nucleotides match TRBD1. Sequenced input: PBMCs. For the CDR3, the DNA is TGTGCCTGGACCCCCGGGACAGGGTATGAAAAACTGTTTTTT. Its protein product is CAWTPGTGYEKLFF.